These 6 T cell receptor beta chains originate from one sample sequenced in a study of blood T cell repertoires in COVID-19. Clones were read by immunoSEQ multiplex PCR, and TCRdb kept only the in-frame ones, dropping some. This table has about 200,000 clones, 84% appearing once. The sequenced sample was PBMCs or T cells enriched from blood (not recorded which). The receptors shown here come from a woman aged 25 to 45 who had been exposed to COVID-19.

This chain joins TRBV2 and TRBJ1-2; no firm D call. The CDR3 is 17 residues long. The ends were cut back, 6 bases at V and 1 base at J, with 21 bases in the middle. Germline lookup yields CDR1 SNHLY and CDR2 FYNNEI. This CDR3 is CASRTSGDGRFNYGYTF. The CDR3, as DNA: TGTGCCAGCAGGACCTCGGGAGACGGACGGTTTAACTATGGCTACACCTTC.

This clone was seen only once. This rearrangement joins TRBV27 to TRBJ2-7; D unclear. The CDR3 extends over 13 amino acids. Trimming pared 0 bases from V and 6 bases from J, leaving 9 bases between. The germline V gene has CDR1 MNHEY and CDR2 SMNVEV (reference sequence). In nucleotides, the CDR3 is TGTGCCAGCAGTTTATCTATCCAGGTCGAGCAGTACTTC. This translates into CASSLSIQVEQYF.

This clone was recorded a few times. The V call is TRBV27, the J call TRBJ1-2, with 8 positions matching TRBD1. CDR1 and CDR2 from the germline V gene are MNHEY and SMNVEV (reference sequence). Trimming cost V 5 bases and J 7 bases; bases outside gene matches: 6. The CDR3 extends over 13 amino acids. CDR3 loop: CASSPQGAGGYTF. In nucleotides, the CDR3 is TGTGCCAGCAGTCCTCAGGGGGCGGGTGGCTACACCTTC.

The V gene is TRBV7-3, the J gene TRBJ1-1; D gene unclear. V lost 4 bases and J 0 bases, leaving 12 bases between the germline ends. There are 15 residues in the CDR3. Per the germline V gene, CDR1 is SGHTA and CDR2 is FQGTGA. DNA for the CDR3: TGTGCCAGCAGCTCCCTTACAGACATGAACACTGAAGCTTTCTTT. Its translation is CASSSLTDMNTEAFF.

The V call is TRBV6-5, the J call TRBJ1-3; no reliable D call. Germline V lookup: CDR1 MNHEY, CDR2 SVGAGI. The V gene lost 2 bases and the J gene lost 0 bases, with 11 bases spanning the gap. This CDR3 has 16 amino acids. The CDR3 DNA reads as TGTGCCAGCAGTTACACGCCCGAGGTCTCTGGAAACACCATATATTTT. The encoded protein is CASSYTPEVSGNTIYF.

The chain carries TRBV4-1 and TRBJ2-1; TRBD2 matches at 10 bases. This CDR3 has 17 residues. Germline-derived CDR1 and CDR2 are MGHRA and YSYEKL. J was trimmed by 3 bases and V by 0 bases; bases with no gene match: 5. CDR3 in DNA: TGCGCCAGCAGCCAAGAATCTAGCGGGGGTTACTACAATGAGCAGTTCTTC. Protein sequence: CASSQESSGGYYNEQFF.